The 9 T cell receptor beta chains below come from one sample, sequenced in a study of blood T cell repertoires in COVID-19. Clones were read by immunoSEQ multiplex PCR, and TCRdb kept only the in-frame ones, dropping some. The sample lists over 100,000 clones; approximately 85% were seen once. The specimen sequenced was peripheral blood. The receptors come from a man aged 80 or over with acute or convalescent COVID-19.

The rearrangement joins TRBV7-8 to TRBJ1-2, with unresolved D. V gave up 4 bases and J gave up 3 bases, with 12 bases separating them. CDR1 and CDR2 from the germline V gene are SGHVS and FQNEAQ. The CDR3 is 14 amino acids. The CDR3 here is CASSSYNLDYGYTF. The CDR3 DNA reads TGTGCCAGCAGCTCATATAACTTGGACTATGGCTACACCTTC. The full variable domain, rest sourced from reference TRBV7-8 and TRBJ1-2, is GAGVSQSPRYKVAKRGQDVALRCDPISGHVSLFWYQQALGQGPEFLTYFQNEAQLDKSGLPSDRFFAERPEGSVSTLKIQRTQQEDSAVYLCASSSYNLDYGYTFGSGTRLTVV.

There are a few counts of this clone. V and J are TRBV25-1 and TRBJ1-1, with 7 bases identical to TRBD1. The germline V gene has CDR1 MGHDK and CDR2 SYGVNS. The V segment lost 7 bases and the J segment 4 bases; nucleotides outside the gene matches: 6. The CDR3 covers 13 residues. CDR3 DNA sequence: TGTGCCAGCATTCAGGGGGGCCGCACTGAAGCTTTCTTT. Translating gives CASIQGGRTEAFF.

This chain links TRBV3-1 (or the pseudogene TRBV3-2) with TRBJ2-7, with 8 bases fitting TRBD1. The V and J ends lost 1 base and 6 bases, in that order; junction bases with no gene match: 5. CDR1 LGHDT and CDR2 YNNKEL come from the germline V gene (reference sequence). CDR3 length: 14 residues. This CDR3 is CASSQAWTGFEQYF. The CDR3, as DNA: TGTGCCAGCAGCCAAGCATGGACAGGGTTCGAGCAGTACTTC.

The sample holds one count of this clone. The chain is built from TRBV19 and TRBJ2-5; TRBD2 aligns across 13 bases. The CDR3 loop spans 15 amino acids. V lost 8 bases to trimming and J lost 2 bases; unmatched junction nucleotides: 5. CDR1 and CDR2 from the germline V gene are LNHDA and SQIVND (reference sequence). The CDR3 here is CASRPGLAGQETQYF. Written as DNA, the CDR3 is TGTGCCAGTCGGCCGGGACTAGCGGGGCAAGAGACCCAGTACTTC. Combining the CDR3 with reference TRBV19 and TRBJ2-5 gives the whole variable domain DGGITQSPKYLFRKEGQNVTLSCEQNLNHDAMYWYRQDPGQGLRLIYYSQIVNDFQKGDIAEGYSVSREKKESFPLTVTSAQKNPTAFYLCASRPGLAGQETQYFGPGTRLLVL.

The genes are TRBV10-3 and TRBJ1-2, with 11 nucleotides matching TRBD1. Germline CDR1 reads ENHRY; CDR2 reads SYGVKD. V dropped 4 bases and J dropped 6; count of bases not matched to a gene: 7. CDR3 size: 15 residues. In DNA form, the CDR3 reads TGTGCCATCAGTGCCCCGGACAGGGGGCTGAATGGCTACACCTTC. Translation gives CAISAPDRGLNGYTF.

The chain employs TRBV12-3 or TRBV12-4 and TRBJ2-1; tentative D call: TRBD1 (5 bases). CDR3 length: 13 amino acids. The V end was cut by 6 bases, the J end by 7 bases, with 13 bases between. CDR3 sequence (DNA): TGTGCCAGCAGCAGACAGAGGTTTAATGAGCAGTTCTTC. Translating it yields CASSRQRFNEQFF.

This chain uses TRBV30 with TRBJ1-2; D unclear. Germline V gene sequence: CDR1 GTSNPN, CDR2 SVGIG (reference sequence). V was pared by 2 bases and J by 10 bases, with 17 bases between. There are 13 residues in the CDR3. The CDR3 is CAWSKSSYHDYTF. The CDR3 DNA sequence: TGTGCCTGGAGTAAGTCCAGTTATCACGACTACACCTTC.

The chain recombines TRBV19 with TRBJ2-5; 7 positions match TRBD1. The length of the CDR3 is 14 residues. V shed 5 bases and J 2 bases; nucleotides not matched to a gene: 5. Germline V gene sequence: CDR1 LNHDA, CDR2 SQIVND (reference sequence). The CDR3 region has the DNA TGTGCCAGTAGTCCACCGGGACAGCAAGAGACCCAGTACTTC. This gives the protein CASSPPGQQETQYF.

The V gene is TRBV18, the J gene TRBJ1-3; TRBD1 aligns across 11 bases. CDR1 is KGHSH, CDR2 LQKENI, per germline. The CDR3 is 17 residues long. J lost 0 bases, V lost 3 bases, and 4 bases had no gene match. In DNA form, the CDR3 reads TGTGCCAGCTCACCCCCCGGGACAGGGGGCTCTGGAAACACCATATATTTT. Translation gives CASSPPGTGGSGNTIYF. Drawing the rest from reference TRBV18 and TRBJ1-3, the complete variable domain is NAGVMQNPRHLVRRRGQEARLRCSPMKGHSHVYWYRQLPEEGLKFMVYLQKENIIDESGMPKERFSAEFPKEGPSILRIQQVVRGDSAAYFCASSPPGTGGSGNTIYFGEGSWLTVV.